This TCR beta chain was profiled in a study of T cell changes during pregnancy in multiple sclerosis (dated by TCRdb to about 2019). Looking at the study overall: Changes in the T cell repertoire over the course of pregnancy were examined in this study in women with multiple sclerosis.

Libraries were constructed by the immunoSEQ multiplex PCR assay. This immuneACCESS table, as held by TCRdb, lists in-frame sequences with V and J called but not all clones. Of the missing ones, under half trace to an unresolved V gene in checked studies; the others have no known cause. This sample holds around 80,000 clones; about 91% were observed only once. The top ten hold about 2.5% of the sample. Note on this clone: Its cognate antigen has yet to be identified. Qualities for individual bases were not recorded, and no much larger clone is one base off.

The germline ends are 11 bases apart after V is trimmed by 0 bases and J by 5 bases. The CDR3, cysteine through phenylalanine, is 14 amino acids long. The kept DNA is CDR3 alone, 42 bases in frame from the first base. The germline V gene gives CDR1 as SGHDT and CDR2 as YYEEEE. This sequence uses TRBV5-6 and TRBJ1-1; no confident D gene assignment can be made. This receptor was obtained from a female donor with multiple sclerosis, enrolled in a pregnancy study. The input for sequencing was peripheral blood, taken before pregnancy. The CDR3 region: CASSLGGRRTEAFF. In nucleotides, the sequence is TGTGCCAGCAGCTTGGGTGGGCGAAGGACTGAAGCTTTCTTT.